The 10 T cell receptor beta chains given below trace back to one sample, sequenced in a study of early T cells in non-severe SARS-CoV-2 infection. In TCRdb, the 5' RACE reads were re-called with MiXCR into one record per CDR3 protein. The data show about 72,000 distinct CDR3 sequences, about a tenth seen once. Sequenced here: whole blood, sampled at baseline. The receptors come from an adult who was a healthcare worker with PCR-confirmed SARS-CoV-2 infection or an uninfected control (not recorded which).

The rearrangement links TRBV6-6 to TRBJ1-6, with D uncertain. Trimming cost V 0 bases and J 9 bases, with 12 bases left between them. In germline, CDR1 is MNHNY, CDR2 SVGAGI (reference sequence). The CDR3 length is 15 residues. The CDR3 loop is CASSYSPASGSPLHF. The CDR3 DNA is TGTGCCAGCAGTTACTCTCCAGCCAGCGGTTCACCCCTCCACTTT.

This clonotype has a handful of counts. The chain recombines TRBV19 with TRBJ2-3; 16 nucleotides match TRBD2. The CDR3 length is 18 residues. Germline V gene data show CDR1 as LNHDA and CDR2 as SQIVND (reference sequence). J lost 1 base, V lost 4 bases, and 5 bases had no gene match. Here the CDR3 reads CASSTGTSGGAGTDTQYF. In DNA, the CDR3 is TGTGCCAGTAGTACCGGGACTAGCGGGGGGGCCGGCACAGATACGCAGTATTTT.

This clonotype showed up many times. The rearrangement uses TRBV7-3 and TRBJ2-3; 8 nucleotides align to TRBD1. The CDR3 length is 14 residues. The germline V gene has CDR1 SGHTA and CDR2 FQGTGA. Trimming took 2 bases from V and 5 from J; bases not matched to a gene: 3. CDR3 in DNA: TGTGCCAGCAGCTTACAGGGGGCAAAAGATACGCAGTATTTT. Translation gives CASSLQGAKDTQYF.

V is TRBV7-9 and J is TRBJ2-7; possibly TRBD1 or TRBD2 for D (5 bases each). The germline gives CDR1 SEHNR, CDR2 FQNEAQ (reference sequence). The CDR3 contains 13 residues. V lost 6 bases and J lost 2, with 11 bases in between. The CDR3 nucleotides are TGTGCCAGCAGTCCTCCGGGGCCCTACGAGCAGTACTTC. This encodes CASSPPGPYEQYF.

The table lists this clonotype with a few counts. The genes are TRBV30 and TRBJ2-5; tentative D call: TRBD1 (5 bases). With 0 bases removed from V and 5 bases from J, the gap between germline ends came to 13 bases. Per the germline V gene, CDR1 is GTSNPN and CDR2 is SVGIG (reference sequence). This CDR3 has 14 residues. Here the CDR3 DNA reads TGTGCCTGGAGTGTACGGGCAGGGAAGGAGACCCAGTACTTC. Translating it yields CAWSVRAGKETQYF.

This clonotype was found many times. The chain carries TRBV20-1 and TRBJ2-1; tentative D call: TRBD1 (6 bases). The CDR3 consists of 17 residues. The germline V and J ends were trimmed by 0 bases and 2 bases, with 17 bases remaining between them. Germline CDR1 is DFQATT and CDR2 is SNEGSKA (reference sequence). The CDR3 spells CSARDPGAGATYNEQFF. CDR3 bases: TGCAGTGCTAGAGATCCAGGAGCAGGGGCTACCTACAATGAGCAGTTCTTC.

The table lists this clonotype with a few counts. V gene TRBV9 combines with J gene TRBJ2-3; D may be TRBD2 (6 bases). V lost 0 bases to trimming and J lost 5 bases, with 13 bases between them. The germline V gene has CDR1 SGDLS and CDR2 YYNGEE. The CDR3 contains 15 residues. The CDR3 region has the DNA TGTGCCAGCAGCGTAGACGGAAAGGGAGGAGATACGCAGTATTTT. Translating gives CASSVDGKGGDTQYF.

Only a few counts were recorded for this clonotype. The V and J genes are TRBV15 and TRBJ2-3; TRBD1 aligns across 8 bases. This CDR3 is built from 15 residues. V lost 3 bases, J lost 4 bases, and 6 bases stayed unmatched. Per the germline V gene, CDR1 is LNHNV and CDR2 is YYDKDF (reference sequence). CDR3 bases: TGTGCCACCAGCAGGGACAGGGATTCCCCAGATACGCAGTATTTT. The encoded protein is CATSRDRDSPDTQYF.

With respect to this clonotype: It may be a read error: a sequence one base away is much more abundant. The chain uses TRBV6-5 and TRBJ2-3; the D gene is possibly TRBD2 (6 bases). CDR1 and CDR2 (germline): MNHEY, SVGAGI. The CDR3 has 15 amino acids. The CDR3 DNA follows: TGTGCCATCAGTTACTCCGCGGGGAGCACAGATACGCAGTATTTT. This gives the protein CAISYSAGSTDTQYF.

This clonotype was seen at least ten times. The chain recombines TRBV7-2 with TRBJ1-3; D is unclear. In germline, CDR1 is SGHTA, CDR2 FQGNSA. CDR3 length: 15 amino acids. V was pared by 1 base and J by 1 base, with 8 bases between. The CDR3, as DNA: TGTGCCAGCAGCTTAGAGGCAAGTTCTGGAAACACCATATATTTT. This gives the protein CASSLEASSGNTIYF.